This note documents a single TCR beta chain sequence. The clone's antigen remains unknown. It has no much larger one-base neighbor in the sample; base qualities were not kept. The V and J ends are trimmed by 0 bases and 5 bases, leaving 12 bases between them. The CDR3 goes from the cysteine to the phenylalanine over 14 residues. The kept DNA is CDR3 alone, 42 bases in frame from the first base. In the germline V gene, CDR1 corresponds to SGHRS and CDR2 to YFSETQ. Using the deep immunoSEQ assay, TCR CDR3 regions were amplified from genomic DNA by multiplex PCR. Extracted genomic DNA from each cell subset was spread evenly across all wells of several immunoSEQ 96-well plates, with each plate serving as a replicate. For sorted subsets, each replicate PCR was loaded with roughly 0.2 ug genomic DNA, equivalent to 30,000 or so T cell genomes. Purified libraries were quantified with a Qubit 3.0 fluorometer, sized on a Bioanalyzer 2100, and re-quantified with the KAPA Library Quantification kit. A separate single-read 150-cycle Illumina NextSeq 550 flow cell was used to sequence each immunoSEQ 96-well plate. The authors' analysis ran thus. Because the immunoSEQ output included only junctional sequences and no quality scores, the filtering could not be the same as the filtering used for full-length reads. Sequences were annotated with PyIR, a Python wrapper for IgBLAST v1.9, and V/J genes and CDR3 were assigned using IMGT germline references. Reads were filtered out if the reads had weak V/J assignments (E-value above 1e-6), no CDR3, stop codons, out-of-frame junctions, or ambiguous translated residues. A V3J clonotype was defined by an identical inferred V gene, J gene, and CDR3 amino acid sequence. The percentage overlap between two repertoires was calculated by dividing the number of shared unique clonotypes by the size of the smaller repertoire. Three approaches were used to assess repertoire richness: RTK rarefaction, the Chao1 estimator, and Recon v2.1 estimates of unobserved clonotypes. Generation probabilities for all TCRbeta clonotypes obtained by the gDNA method from a few donors were computed using OLGA. Here the immuneACCESS table is served through TCRdb, limited to in-frame sequences with V and J called. Missing clones are a known gap in these copies; in checked studies unresolved V genes cover under half, and the rest lacks a known reason. That table supplies the V and J calls and clone size; D and trimming were determined from the DNA. Here the sample has approximately 320,000 clones; around 72% occur a single time. The top ten clonotypes cover 10% of the sample.

The sample comes from a study of shared clonotypes between healthy human individuals (dated by TCRdb to between 2020 and 2021). Background for the entire study: A few men and a couple of women, aged 18 to 49 years, made up the cohort. For each donor, CD4 naive and CD4 memory were each run on three plates, CD8 naive on two plates, and CD8 memory on one plate. Between about 0.94 and 10 billion PBMCs per donor were obtained by leukapheresis. To estimate repertoire size and how much clonotypes are shared between individuals, the study performed deep sequencing of blood TCR repertoires from roughly five healthy adults. Different laboratories and diverse techniques were used to prepare libraries and sequence TCR repertoires, to increase sequencing depth and limit assay-specific biases.

The donors were healthy, HIV-negative adults with no recently reported acute infections or vaccinations. Every donor was a Caucasian adult living in Nashville, Tennessee, USA. Magnetic negative selection was used to enrich CD4+ T cells, after which naive cells were positively selected on CD45RA and the negative fraction became the memory subset. Blood was collected by leukapheresis, and PBMCs were isolated by Ficoll-Histopaque density gradient centrifugation and then cryopreserved in liquid nitrogen vapor phase. Analytical flow cytometry was used to check the purity and quantity of every magnetically sorted T cell population. Each sorted fraction had its genomic DNA isolated and then quantified by UV absorbance on a Nanodrop 2000c. The investigation overall reported the following: The genetic and exposure-history diversity represented was limited by the small number of donors. When four donors were compared, the shared fraction of clonotypes was around 5% for naive CD4, around 3.6% for naive CD8, 2% to 2.5% for memory CD4, and 0.35% to 0.4% for memory CD8. Even with the large sequencing depth, rarefaction of the sorted-subset datasets indicated that sequencing was incomplete. Naive subsets generally had larger estimated clonotype richness than memory subsets. Sampling was restricted to blood, and TCR repertoires in tissue are likely to differ from TCR repertoires in blood. Pairwise subsampling led to the expectation that sequencing depth would affect the degree of clonotype sharing among donors. Compared with non-shared clonotypes, the clonotypes found in all four sorted-subset donors had higher generation probabilities.

This TCR was recovered from a man aged 25 to 40 in good health. Sequenced sample: memory CD4+ T cells sorted from blood. What the cell subset or site label conveys for this sample: CD45RA-negative fraction. This receptor chain uses TRBV5-1 and TRBJ2-7; 6 matching bases give a weak D call of TRBD2. The encoded CDR3 is CASSLDAGPNEQYF. The nucleotides are TGCGCCAGCAGCTTGGACGCGGGACCAAACGAGCAGTACTTC. Joined to the reference TRBV5-1 and TRBJ2-7 proteins, this CDR3 gives the full variable domain: KAGVTQTPRYLIKTRGQQVTLSCSPISGHRSVSWYQQTPGQGLQFLFEYFSETQRNKGNFPGRFSGRQFSNSRSEMNVSTLELGDSALYLCASSLDAGPNEQYFGPGTRLTVT.